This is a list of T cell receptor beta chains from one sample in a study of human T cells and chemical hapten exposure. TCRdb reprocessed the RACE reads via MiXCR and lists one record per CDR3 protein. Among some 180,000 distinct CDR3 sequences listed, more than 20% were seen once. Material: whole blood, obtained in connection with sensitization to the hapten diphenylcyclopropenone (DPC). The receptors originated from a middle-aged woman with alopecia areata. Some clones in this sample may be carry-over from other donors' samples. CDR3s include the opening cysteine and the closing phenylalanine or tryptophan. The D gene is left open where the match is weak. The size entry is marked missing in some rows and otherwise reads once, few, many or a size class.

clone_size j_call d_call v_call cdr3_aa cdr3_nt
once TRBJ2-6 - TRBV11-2 CASSIGANVLTF TGTGCCAGCAGCATCGGGGCCAACGTCCTGACTTTC
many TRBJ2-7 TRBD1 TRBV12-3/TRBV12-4 CATGTGFWYEQYF TGTGCCACCGGGACAGGGTTTTGGTACGAGCAGTACTTC
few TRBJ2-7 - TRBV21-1 CASSKRDCFHEQYF TGTGCCAGCAGCAAAAGGGATTGCTTCCACGAGCAGTACTTC
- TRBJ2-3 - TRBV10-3 CAISPDFLLTDTQYF TGTGCCATCAGTCCGGACTTCCTACTAACAGATACGCAGTATTTT
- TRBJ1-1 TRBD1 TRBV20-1 CSARTPRQGLNTEAFF TGCAGTGCTAGAACCCCGCGACAGGGTTTGAACACTGAAGCTTTCTTT
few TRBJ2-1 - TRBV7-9 CASSLGGSSSYNEQFF TGTGCCAGCAGCTTAGGGGGGTCGAGCTCCTACAATGAGCAGTTCTTC
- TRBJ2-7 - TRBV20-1 CSARDVKGGSYEQYF TGCAGTGCTAGAGATGTGAAGGGAGGTTCCTACGAGCAGTACTTC
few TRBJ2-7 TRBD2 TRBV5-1 CASSFTSGVAYEQYF TGCGCCAGCAGCTTTACAAGCGGGGTGGCCTACGAGCAGTACTTC
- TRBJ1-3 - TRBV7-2 CASSLAWGSGNTIYF TGTGCCAGCAGCTTAGCATGGGGATCTGGAAACACCATATATTTT
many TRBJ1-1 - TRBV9 CASSVVSGHTEAFF TGTGCCAGCAGCGTAGTGTCCGGCCACACTGAAGCTTTCTTT
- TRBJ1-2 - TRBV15 CATSRDFPDGGYTF TGTGCCACCAGCAGAGACTTCCCGGACGGTGGCTACACCTTC
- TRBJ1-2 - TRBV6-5 CASSYSSLRAGKDYGYTF TGTGCCAGCAGTTACTCGAGTTTAAGGGCAGGGAAAGACTATGGCTACACCTTC
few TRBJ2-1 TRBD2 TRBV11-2 CASSLGLAGGSWEQFF TGTGCCAGCAGCTTAGGACTAGCGGGAGGAAGTTGGGAGCAGTTCTTC
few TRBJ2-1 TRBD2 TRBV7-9 CASSLGLAGVRRVSYNEQFF TGTGCCAGCAGCTTAGGACTAGCGGGAGTACGCAGGGTGTCCTACAATGAGCAGTTCTTC
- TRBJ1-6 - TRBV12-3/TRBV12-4 CASSSRQVGSPLHF TGTGCCAGCAGTTCCCGACAGGTCGGTTCACCCCTCCACTTT
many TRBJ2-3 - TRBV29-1 CSVGGVGTDTQYF TGCAGCGTTGGAGGGGTAGGCACAGATACGCAGTATTTT
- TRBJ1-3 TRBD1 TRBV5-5 CAGQETPGNTIYF TGTGCCGGACAGGAAACCCCTGGAAACACCATATATTTT
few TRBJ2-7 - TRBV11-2 CASSLGQRLSSYEQYF TGTGCCAGCAGCTTAGGACAGCGTCTTAGTTCCTACGAGCAGTACTTC
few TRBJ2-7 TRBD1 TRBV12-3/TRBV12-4 CASSLRQGAYEQYF TGTGCCAGCAGTCTAAGACAGGGAGCATACGAGCAGTACTTC
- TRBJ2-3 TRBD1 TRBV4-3 CASSGRTGGGTDTQYF TGCGCCAGCAGCGGACGGACAGGTGGGGGTACAGATACGCAGTATTTT
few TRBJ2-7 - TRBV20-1 CSASRGGRYEQYF TGCAGTGCTAGTAGGGGGGGAAGGTACGAGCAGTACTTC
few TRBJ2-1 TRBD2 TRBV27 CASRPSSGRRNEQFF TGTGCCAGCAGACCCTCTAGCGGGAGGAGGAATGAGCAGTTCTTC
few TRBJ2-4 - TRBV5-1 CASSLDQAQGGIQYF TGCGCCAGCAGCTTGGACCAGGCCCAAGGAGGTATTCAGTACTTC
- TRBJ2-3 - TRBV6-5 CASSYKGQGDTQYF TGTGCCAGCAGTTACAAGGGGCAGGGGGATACGCAGTATTTT
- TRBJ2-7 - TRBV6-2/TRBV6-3 CASSYGVNEQYF TGTGCCAGCAGTTACGGGGTAAACGAGCAGTACTTC
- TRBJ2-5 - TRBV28 CASRGGGPQETQYF TGTGCCAGCAGAGGGGGAGGGCCCCAAGAGACCCAGTACTTC
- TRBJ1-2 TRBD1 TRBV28 CASSFITGGPNYGYTF TGTGCCAGCAGTTTCATCACAGGGGGACCTAACTATGGCTACACCTTC
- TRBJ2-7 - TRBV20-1 CSARDRDKFYEQYF TGCAGTGCTAGAGATAGGGACAAATTCTACGAGCAGTACTTC
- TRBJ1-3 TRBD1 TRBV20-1 CSAREPPGTVSGNTIYF TGCAGTGCTAGAGAGCCACCCGGGACAGTCTCTGGAAACACCATATATTTT
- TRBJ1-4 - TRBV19 CASTLRNEEKLFF TGTGCCAGTACCTTACGGAACGAAGAAAAACTGTTTTTT
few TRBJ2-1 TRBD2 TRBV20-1 CSVSGRSGIGNEQFF TGCAGTGTCAGCGGACGTAGCGGGATAGGCAATGAGCAGTTCTTC